A selection of T cell receptor beta chains follows, all from one sample in a study of cytotoxic CD8 clonotypes in ibrutinib-treated CLL. Generated by immunoSEQ multiplex PCR, the TCRdb table keeps only in-frame clones and is missing some. The data show some 300,000 clones, around four fifths seen once. The sample consisted of PBMCs, taken before ibrutinib treatment. All receptors come from a human donor with chronic lymphocytic leukemia. Both conserved end residues are part of each CDR3.

v_call	j_call	cdr3_aa
TRBV5-1	TRBJ2-1	CASSLVGGAYNEQFF
TRBV6-6	TRBJ2-1	CASSTRLADEQFF
TRBV6-5	TRBJ1-4	CASSQDRTTNEKLFF
TRBV6-1	TRBJ2-2	CASTFALGELFF
TRBV6-1	TRBJ1-4	CASTPGTGARTLFF
TRBV6-5	TRBJ1-4	CASSSGREKLFF
TRBV7-3	TRBJ2-1	CASSLEIAGAYNEQFF
TRBV29-1	TRBJ2-1	CSVEGREGRYNEQFF
TRBV12-5	TRBJ1-1	CASAIREHTEAFF
TRBV27	TRBJ1-2	CASSPLWVFLSNNYGYTF
TRBV30	TRBJ2-3	CAWRGLAGTDTQYF
TRBV30	TRBJ1-5	CAWSERNQPQHF
TRBV6-1	TRBJ1-4	CASSDGRGRIQGTEKLFF
TRBV5-1	TRBJ2-1	CASSLGGGKGRNEQFF
TRBV2	TRBJ2-1	CASSEQPSGSNEQFF
TRBV6-1	TRBJ1-1	CASSEIVGGGTEAFF
TRBV30	TRBJ2-7	CAWSVGWLHYEQYF
TRBV27	TRBJ1-1	CASSLTPLAGTEAFF
TRBV28	TRBJ1-2	CASSLTHWGQGVNYGYTF
TRBV4-3	TRBJ1-1	CASSQEVNTEAFF
TRBV5-1	TRBJ2-1	CASSKGDGVYNEQFF
TRBV7-8	TRBJ1-3	CASSLTAGNTIYF
TRBV7-7	TRBJ2-3	CASSPRAGGPDTQYF
TRBV7-2	TRBJ1-1	CASSRPLVTEAFF
TRBV19	TRBJ1-1	CASSILGGTEAFF
TRBV7-8	TRBJ1-2	CASSPQGRINYGYTF
TRBV11-2	TRBJ2-5	CASSSGGNQETQYF
TRBV10-3	TRBJ2-1	CAISESFPTSGGTGNNEQFF
TRBV11-2	TRBJ2-7	CASSLGPTSYEQYF
TRBV6-5	TRBJ2-5	CASHVQGQETQYF
TRBV5-1	TRBJ1-5	CASSIETNQPQHF
TRBV19	TRBJ2-1	CASSYLASGGLNEQFF
TRBV5-1	TRBJ2-3	CASSLVISSSTDTQYF
TRBV11-2	TRBJ2-7	CASSPHLNYEQYF
TRBV18	TRBJ1-4	CASSMAAGEEKLFF
TRBV19	TRBJ2-1	CASSIQGTSVRVHNEQFF
TRBV2	TRBJ1-1	CASSQENTEAFF
TRBV15	TRBJ1-1	CATSVVTRGDEAFF
TRBV10-1	TRBJ2-1	CASSSQRDRVHEQFF
TRBV6-5	TRBJ1-1	CASRSTAMNTEAFF
TRBV5-1	TRBJ1-4	CASRMGGTNEKLFF
TRBV10-3	TRBJ2-1	CAISESELREGYNEQFF
TRBV5-1	TRBJ1-1	CASSVRPGTVNTEAFF
TRBV9	TRBJ1-3	CASSPGQLSSGNTIYF
TRBV11-2	TRBJ2-1	CASSLMSGNYNEQFF
TRBV19	TRBJ1-2	CASSPLAADYGYTF
TRBV30	TRBJ2-7	CAWSWASGRADEQYF